This T cell receptor (beta chain) was obtained from a study of blood T cell repertoires in COVID-19. Sequencing was performed with immunoSEQ multiplex PCR; in TCRdb, only in-frame clones are kept and a portion is missing. The sample has fewer than 300,000 clones, over 75% seen once; the top ten hold 0.7% to 0.85%. Per germline, CDR1 SGHTA and CDR2 FQGNSA. The V and J ends lost 0 bases and 2 bases, in that order; junction bases with no gene match: 0. This CDR3 is 15 amino acids long. The source material was peripheral blood. The receptor was isolated from a woman younger than 45 with acute or convalescent COVID-19. The chain is built from TRBV7-2 and TRBJ1-3, with 8 bases fitting TRBD1. CDR3 in amino acids: CASSLATGAGNTIYF. CDR3 coding DNA: TGTGCCAGCAGCTTAGCGACAGGGGCTGGAAACACCATATATTTT.